Each of the 2 T cell receptor beta chains below was sequenced from the same sample in a study of cytomegalovirus exposure and HLA in healthy donors. Both 60 Vbeta primers and 13 Jbeta primers went into the PCR. Assay: immunoSEQ multiplex PCR; the TCRdb copy retains only in-frame clones and omits some. This table holds around 98,000 clones, 75% to 85% found once. Sequencing was done on a sample of PBMCs. The receptors were gathered from a woman in her thirties or forties in good health and CMV-seronegative.

This chain uses TRBV6-5 with TRBJ1-1; D may be TRBD1 (5 bases). Trimming pared 5 bases from V and 6 bases from J, leaving 7 bases between. The CDR3 has 11 residues. CDR1 and CDR2 (germline): MNHEY, SVGAGI. The CDR3 reads CASSQGAEAFF. The CDR3 bases are TGTGCCAGCAGTCAAGGGGCTGAAGCTTTCTTT.

This clone was seen more than once but under ten times. V is TRBV4-3 and J is TRBJ2-7, with 7 bases fitting TRBD1. V gave up 1 base and J gave up 7 bases; unmatched junction bases: 7. The CDR3 runs to 14 residues. The germline gives CDR1 LGHNA, CDR2 YSLEER. The CDR3 spells CASSQGTGPREQYF. The CDR3 DNA reads as TGCGCCAGCAGCCAAGGGACAGGCCCTCGGGAGCAGTACTTC.